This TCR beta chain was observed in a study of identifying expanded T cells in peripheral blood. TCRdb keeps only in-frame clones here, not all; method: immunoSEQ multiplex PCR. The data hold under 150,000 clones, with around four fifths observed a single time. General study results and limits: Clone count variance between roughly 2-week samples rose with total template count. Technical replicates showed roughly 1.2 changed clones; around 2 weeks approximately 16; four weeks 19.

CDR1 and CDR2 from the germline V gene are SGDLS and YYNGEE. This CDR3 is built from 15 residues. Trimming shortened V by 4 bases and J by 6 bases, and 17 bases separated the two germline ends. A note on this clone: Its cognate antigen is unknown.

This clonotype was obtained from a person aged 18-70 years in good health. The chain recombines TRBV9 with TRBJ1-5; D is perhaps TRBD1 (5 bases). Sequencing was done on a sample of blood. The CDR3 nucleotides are TGTGCCAGCAGCTCTCAGGGAGGCGCGGGTCAGCCCCAGCATTTT. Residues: CASSSQGGAGQPQHF.